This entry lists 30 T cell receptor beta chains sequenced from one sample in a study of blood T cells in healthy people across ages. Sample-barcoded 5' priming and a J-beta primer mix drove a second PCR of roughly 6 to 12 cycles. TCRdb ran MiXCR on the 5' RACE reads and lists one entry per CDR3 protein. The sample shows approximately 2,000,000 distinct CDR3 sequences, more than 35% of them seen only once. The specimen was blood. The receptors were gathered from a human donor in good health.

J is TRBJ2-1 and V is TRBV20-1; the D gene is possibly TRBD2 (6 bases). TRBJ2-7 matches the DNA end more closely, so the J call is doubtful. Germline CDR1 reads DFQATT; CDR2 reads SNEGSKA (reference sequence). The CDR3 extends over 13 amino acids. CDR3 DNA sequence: TGCAGCGTAGCGGAGAGCTCCTACAATGAGCAGTACTTC. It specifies CSVAESSYNEQYF.

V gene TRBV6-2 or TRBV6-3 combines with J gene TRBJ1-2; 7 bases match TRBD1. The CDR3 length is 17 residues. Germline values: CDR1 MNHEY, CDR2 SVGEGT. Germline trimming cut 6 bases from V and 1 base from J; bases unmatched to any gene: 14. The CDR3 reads CASRPRTRQGDNYGYTF. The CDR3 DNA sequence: TGTGCCAGCAGACCCCGAACAAGACAGGGCGATAACTATGGCTACACCTTC.

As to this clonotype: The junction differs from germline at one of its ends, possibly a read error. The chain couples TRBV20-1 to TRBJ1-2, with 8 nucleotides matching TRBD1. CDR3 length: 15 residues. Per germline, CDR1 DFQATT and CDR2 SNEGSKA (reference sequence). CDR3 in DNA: TGCAGTGCTAGAGATGACAGGGGTTCTAACTATGACTACACCTTC. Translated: CSARDDRGSNYDYTF.

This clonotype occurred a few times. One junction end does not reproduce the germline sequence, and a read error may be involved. DNA of the CDR3: TGTGTCAGCAGCCAAGATCAAGAGGGTTCGGGGGCCAACGTCCTGACTTTC. Encoded protein: CVSSQDQEGSGANVLTF. The chain carries TRBV3-1 and TRBJ2-6; D is possibly TRBD2 (5 bases). This CDR3 has 17 amino acids. Looked up from germline, CDR1 is LGHDT and CDR2 is YNNKEL (reference sequence).

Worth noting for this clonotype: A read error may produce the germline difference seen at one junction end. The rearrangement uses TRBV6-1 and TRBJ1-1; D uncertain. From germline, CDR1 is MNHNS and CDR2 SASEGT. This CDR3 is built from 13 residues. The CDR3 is CASSEGVNTGAFF. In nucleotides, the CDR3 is TGTGCCAGCAGTGAAGGCGTTAACACTGGAGCTTTCTTT.

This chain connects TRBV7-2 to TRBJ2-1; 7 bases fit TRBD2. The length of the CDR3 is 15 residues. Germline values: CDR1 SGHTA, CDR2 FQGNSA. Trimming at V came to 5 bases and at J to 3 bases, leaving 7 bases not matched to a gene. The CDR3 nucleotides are TGTGCCAGCAGCCCTTCTAGCGGAAGCTACAATGAGCAGTTCTTC. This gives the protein CASSPSSGSYNEQFF.

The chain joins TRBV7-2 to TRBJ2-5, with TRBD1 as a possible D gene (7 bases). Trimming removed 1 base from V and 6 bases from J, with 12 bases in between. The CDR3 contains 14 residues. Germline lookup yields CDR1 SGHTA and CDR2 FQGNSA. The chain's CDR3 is CASSLVTGRQTQYF. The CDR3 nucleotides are TGTGCCAGCAGCTTAGTGACAGGGAGGCAGACCCAGTACTTC.

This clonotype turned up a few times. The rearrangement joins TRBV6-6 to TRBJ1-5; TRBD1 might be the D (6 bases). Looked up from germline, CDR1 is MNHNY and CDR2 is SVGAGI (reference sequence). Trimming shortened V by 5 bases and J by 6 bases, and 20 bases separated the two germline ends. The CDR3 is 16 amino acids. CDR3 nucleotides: TGTGCCAGCAGTCCCCCGATGGGGGGCTCGAGTCAGCCCCAGCATTTT. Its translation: CASSPPMGGSSQPQHF.

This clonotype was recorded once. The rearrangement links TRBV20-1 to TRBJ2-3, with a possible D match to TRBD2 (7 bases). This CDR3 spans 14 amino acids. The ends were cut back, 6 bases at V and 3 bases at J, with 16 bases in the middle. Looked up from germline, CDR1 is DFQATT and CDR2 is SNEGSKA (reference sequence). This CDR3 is CSASLAGATDTQYF. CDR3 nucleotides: TGCAGTGCCTCTCTCGCGGGGGCAACAGATACGCAGTATTTT.

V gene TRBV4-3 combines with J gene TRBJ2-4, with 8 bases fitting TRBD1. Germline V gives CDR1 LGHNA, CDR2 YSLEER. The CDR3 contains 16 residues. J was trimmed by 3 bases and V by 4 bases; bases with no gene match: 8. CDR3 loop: CASSPRGTGGKNIQYF. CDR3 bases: TGCGCCAGCAGCCCCAGAGGAACAGGGGGCAAAAACATTCAGTACTTC.

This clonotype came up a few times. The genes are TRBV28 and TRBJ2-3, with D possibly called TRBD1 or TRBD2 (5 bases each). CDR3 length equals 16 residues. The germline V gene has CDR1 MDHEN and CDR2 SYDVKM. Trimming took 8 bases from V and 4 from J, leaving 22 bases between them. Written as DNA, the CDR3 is TGTGCCAGCGTTAGGTCGGTCCTCCAGGGAGCAGATACGCAGTATTTT. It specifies CASVRSVLQGADTQYF.

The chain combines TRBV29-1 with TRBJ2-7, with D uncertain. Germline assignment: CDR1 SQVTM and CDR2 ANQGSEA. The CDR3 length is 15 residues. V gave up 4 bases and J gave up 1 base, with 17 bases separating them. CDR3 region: CSVAVRRALSYEQYF. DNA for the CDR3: TGCAGCGTTGCTGTTAGAAGAGCCCTATCCTACGAGCAGTACTTC.

Here the CDR3 reads CSASGTGGDTQYF. The CDR3 region has the DNA TGCAGTGCTAGCGGGACAGGGGGAGATACGCAGTATTTT. The V call is TRBV20-1, the J call TRBJ2-3, with TRBD1 matching 11 bases. The V segment lost 3 bases and the J segment 5 bases; nucleotides outside the gene matches: 1. CDR3 length equals 13 residues. Germline values: CDR1 DFQATT, CDR2 SNEGSKA (reference sequence).

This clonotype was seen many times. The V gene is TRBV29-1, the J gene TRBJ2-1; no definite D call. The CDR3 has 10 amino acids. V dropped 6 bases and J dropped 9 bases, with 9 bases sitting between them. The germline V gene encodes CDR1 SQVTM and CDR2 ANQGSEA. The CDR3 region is CSVGSLEQFF. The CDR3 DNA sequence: TGCAGCGTAGGGTCCCTTGAGCAGTTCTTC.

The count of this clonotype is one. CDR3 in amino acids: CASSFRQPQYNEQFF. CDR3 DNA sequence: TGCGCCAGCAGCTTTCGACAGCCTCAATACAATGAGCAGTTCTTC. This chain joins TRBV5-1 and TRBJ2-1; D is perhaps TRBD1 (5 bases). This CDR3 region has 15 residues. Looked up from germline, CDR1 is SGHRS and CDR2 is YFSETQ. Trimming pared 2 bases from V and 4 bases from J, leaving 13 bases between.

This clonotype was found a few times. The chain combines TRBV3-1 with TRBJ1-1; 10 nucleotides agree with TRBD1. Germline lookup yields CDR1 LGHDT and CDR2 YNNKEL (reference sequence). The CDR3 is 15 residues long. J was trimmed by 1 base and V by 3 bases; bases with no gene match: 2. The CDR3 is CASSQRDRGNTEAFF. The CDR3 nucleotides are TGTGCCAGCAGCCAGAGGGACAGGGGGAACACTGAAGCTTTCTTT.

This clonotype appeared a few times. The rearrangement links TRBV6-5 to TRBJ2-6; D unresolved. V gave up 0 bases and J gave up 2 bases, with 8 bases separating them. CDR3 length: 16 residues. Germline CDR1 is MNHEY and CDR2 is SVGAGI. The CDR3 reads CASSYSPVAGANVLTF. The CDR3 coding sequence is TGTGCCAGCAGTTACTCGCCCGTTGCTGGGGCCAACGTCCTGACTTTC.

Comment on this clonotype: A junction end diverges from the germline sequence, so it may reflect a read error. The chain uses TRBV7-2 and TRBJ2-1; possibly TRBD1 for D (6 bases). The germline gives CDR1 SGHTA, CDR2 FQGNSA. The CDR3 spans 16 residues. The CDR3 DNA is TGCGCCAGCAGCTTAGCCCTCGGGACACTGTACAATGAGCAGTTCTTC. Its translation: CASSLALGTLYNEQFF.

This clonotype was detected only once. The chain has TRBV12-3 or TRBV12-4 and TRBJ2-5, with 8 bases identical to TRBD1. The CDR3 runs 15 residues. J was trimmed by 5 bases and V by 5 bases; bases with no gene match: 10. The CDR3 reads CASSPTGQGRETQYF. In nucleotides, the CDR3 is TGTGCCAGCAGTCCCACCGGACAGGGCCGGGAGACCCAGTACTTC.

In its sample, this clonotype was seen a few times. In DNA form, the CDR3 reads TGTGCCAGTGGGGGTGAATATCAGCCCCAGCATTTT. Amino acid sequence: CASGGEYQPQHF. J is TRBJ1-5 and V is TRBV2, with D maybe TRBD1 (5 bases). The V and J ends lost 9 bases and 5 bases respectively, with 11 bases between them. CDR3 length: 12 residues. Germline V CDR1 and CDR2: SNHLY, FYNNEI.

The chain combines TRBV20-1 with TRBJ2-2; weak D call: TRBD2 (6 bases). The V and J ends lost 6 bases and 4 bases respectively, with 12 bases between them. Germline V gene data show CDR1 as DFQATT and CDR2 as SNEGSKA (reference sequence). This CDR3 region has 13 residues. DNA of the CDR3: TGCAGTGCCATCTTCGGGGGCACCGGGGAGCTGTTTTTT. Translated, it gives CSAIFGGTGELFF.

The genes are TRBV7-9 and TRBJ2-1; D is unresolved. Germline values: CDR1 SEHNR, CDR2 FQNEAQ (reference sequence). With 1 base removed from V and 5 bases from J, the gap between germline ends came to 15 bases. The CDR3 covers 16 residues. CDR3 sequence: CASSLGAWKENNEQFF. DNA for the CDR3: TGTGCCAGCAGCTTAGGGGCTTGGAAGGAGAACAATGAGCAGTTCTTC. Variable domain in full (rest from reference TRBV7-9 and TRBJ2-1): DTGVSQNPRHKITKRGQNVTFRCDPISEHNRLYWYRQTLGQGPEFLTYFQNEAQLEKSRLLSDRFSAERPKGSFSTLEIQRTEQGDSAMYLCASSLGAWKENNEQFFGPGTRLTVL.

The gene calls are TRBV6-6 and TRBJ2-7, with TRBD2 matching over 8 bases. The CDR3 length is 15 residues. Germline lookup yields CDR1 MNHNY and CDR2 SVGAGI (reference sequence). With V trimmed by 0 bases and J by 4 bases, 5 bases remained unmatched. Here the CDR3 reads CASSYSRGVGYEQYF. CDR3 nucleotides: TGTGCCAGCAGTTACTCGCGGGGGGTGGGATACGAGCAGTACTTC.

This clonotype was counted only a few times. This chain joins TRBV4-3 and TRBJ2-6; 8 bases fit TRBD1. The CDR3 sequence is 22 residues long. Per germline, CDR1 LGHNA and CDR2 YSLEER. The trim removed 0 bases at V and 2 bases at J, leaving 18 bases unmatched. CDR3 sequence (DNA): TGCGCCAGCAGCCAAGATGTAACCAAGGGCCCCCTCAGGGGGCCTGGGGCCAACGTCCTGACTTTC. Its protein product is CASSQDVTKGPLRGPGANVLTF.

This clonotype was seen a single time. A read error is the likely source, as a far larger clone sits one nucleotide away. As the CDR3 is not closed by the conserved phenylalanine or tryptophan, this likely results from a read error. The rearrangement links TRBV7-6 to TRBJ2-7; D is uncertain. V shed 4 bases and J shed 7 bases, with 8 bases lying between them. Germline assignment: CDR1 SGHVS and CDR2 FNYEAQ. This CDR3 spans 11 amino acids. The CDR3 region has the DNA TGTGCCAGCAGCTCTTCTGGGGAGCAGTACCTC. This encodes CASSSSGEQYL.

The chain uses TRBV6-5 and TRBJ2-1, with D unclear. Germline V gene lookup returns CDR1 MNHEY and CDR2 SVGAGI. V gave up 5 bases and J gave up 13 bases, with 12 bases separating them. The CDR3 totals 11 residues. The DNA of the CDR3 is TGTGCCAGCAGTCACCAAGAGACCCAGTTCTTC. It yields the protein CASSHQETQFF.

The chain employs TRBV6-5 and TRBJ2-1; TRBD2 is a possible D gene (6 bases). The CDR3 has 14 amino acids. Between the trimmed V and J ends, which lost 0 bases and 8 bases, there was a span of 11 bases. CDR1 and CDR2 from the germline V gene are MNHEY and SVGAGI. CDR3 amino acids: CASSYSGGLDEQFF. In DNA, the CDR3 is TGTGCCAGCAGTTACTCGGGGGGACTGGATGAGCAGTTCTTC.

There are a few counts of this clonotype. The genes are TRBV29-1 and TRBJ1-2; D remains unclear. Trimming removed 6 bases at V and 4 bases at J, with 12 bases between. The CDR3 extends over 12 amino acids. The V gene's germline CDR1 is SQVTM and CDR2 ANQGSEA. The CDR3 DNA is TGCAGCGTCGCCGAGACAACCTATGGCTACACCTTC. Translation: CSVAETTYGYTF.

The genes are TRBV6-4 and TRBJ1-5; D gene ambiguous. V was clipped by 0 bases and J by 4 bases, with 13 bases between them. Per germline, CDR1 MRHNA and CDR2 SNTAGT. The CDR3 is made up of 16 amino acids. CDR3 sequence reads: CASSDSTWGWNQPQHF. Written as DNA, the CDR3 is TGTGCCAGCAGTGACTCGACGTGGGGATGGAATCAGCCCCAGCATTTT.

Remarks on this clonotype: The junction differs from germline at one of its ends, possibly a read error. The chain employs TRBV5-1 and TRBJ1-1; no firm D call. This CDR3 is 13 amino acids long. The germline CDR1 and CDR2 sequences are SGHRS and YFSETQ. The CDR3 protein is CANSFEWEGEAFF. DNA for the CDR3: TGCGCCAACAGCTTTGAATGGGAAGGCGAAGCTTTCTTT.